One and the same sample provided the 7 T cell receptor beta chains below, sequenced in a study of T cells in Graves' hyperthyroidism and ophthalmopathy. It was RNA transcripts that yielded the amplified TCR beta CDR3 regions. The TCR CDR3 first-round RT-PCR relied on the HTBI primer set. TCRdb fed the multiplex PCR reads into MiXCR, producing one record per CDR3 protein. The sample carries hundreds of thousands of distinct CDR3 sequences, roughly an eighth recorded once. Sequenced sample: blood. These receptors all come from a woman aged 18-29 years with Graves' hyperthyroidism.

This chain joins TRBV25-1 and TRBJ1-2; perhaps TRBD1 as D (5 bases). V lost 3 bases to trimming and J lost 7 bases, with 15 bases between them. CDR1 and CDR2 (germline): MGHDK, SYGVNS. CDR3 length: 14 amino acids. CDR3 sequence: CASSDSGVRGGYTF. The DNA for the CDR3 is TGTGCCAGCAGTGACTCCGGGGTAAGGGGTGGCTACACCTTC.

This clonotype has ten or more counts. The chain recombines TRBV7-8 with TRBJ2-1, with D possibly matching TRBD2 (5 bases). Germline assignment: CDR1 SGHVS and CDR2 FQNEAQ. The V end was cut by 5 bases, the J end by 5 bases, with 16 bases between. The CDR3 length is 15 residues. CDR3 DNA: TGTGCCAGCAGCCGGACCCTCGGCGGGCACAATGAGCAGTTCTTC. It is translated as CASSRTLGGHNEQFF.

The sample holds a few counts of this clonotype. The chain carries TRBV7-9 and TRBJ2-7, with 8 bases fitting TRBD2. The germline V gene encodes CDR1 SEHNR and CDR2 FQNEAQ (reference sequence). The J segment lost 3 bases and the V segment lost 3 bases, leaving 7 bases of the junction unmatched. The length of the CDR3 is 15 residues. CDR3 loop: CASSFGGGGDYEQYF. The DNA for the CDR3 is TGTGCCAGCAGCTTCGGGGGGGGGGGGGACTACGAGCAGTACTTC.

The CDR3 protein is CASSYDAGGYEQYF. The CDR3 DNA reads as TGTGCCAGCAGCTACGATGCAGGTGGCTACGAGCAGTACTTC. The V call is TRBV7-2, the J call TRBJ2-7; the D is unclear. V gave up 4 bases and J gave up 3 bases, with 13 bases separating them. The CDR3 has 14 amino acids. From germline, CDR1 is SGHTA and CDR2 FQGNSA. Full variable domain (remainder filled in from reference TRBV7-2 and TRBJ2-7): GAGVSQSPSNKVTEKGKDVELRCDPISGHTALYWYRQSLGQGLEFLIYFQGNSAPDKSGLPSDRFSAERTGGSVSTLTIQRTQQEDSAVYLCASSYDAGGYEQYFGPGTRLTVT.

This clonotype was seen repeatedly, ten times or more. This chain joins TRBV6-2 or TRBV6-3 and TRBJ2-1, with a tentative D call TRBD1 (5 bases). Germline CDR1 and CDR2: MNHEY and SVGEGT. CDR3 size: 15 residues. V dropped 3 bases and J dropped 8 bases, with 17 bases sitting between them. Written as DNA, the CDR3 is TGTGCCAGCAGTTATTCGGGTCTATTACAGGATGAGCAGTTCTTC. Protein product: CASSYSGLLQDEQFF.

This clonotype was observed many times. The V gene is TRBV20-1, the J gene TRBJ1-2, with D possibly being TRBD1 (5 bases). V was trimmed by 6 bases and J by 4 bases, leaving 15 bases between them. Germline V gene lookup returns CDR1 DFQATT and CDR2 SNEGSKA (reference sequence). The CDR3 has 13 amino acids. Written as DNA, the CDR3 is TGCAGTGCCTTATGGGGCGAGGGCTATGGCTACACCTTC. Protein product: CSALWGEGYGYTF.

This chain joins TRBV20-1 and TRBJ2-7; possibly TRBD2 for D (6 bases). This CDR3 is built from 14 residues. CDR1 is DFQATT and CDR2 is SNEGSKA in the germline V gene (reference sequence). Trimming took off 3 bases at V and 2 bases at J, with 14 bases between the two ends. In DNA form, the CDR3 reads TGCAGTGCTAGCGAAAGTAAGCGGGCCTACGAGCAGTACTTC. Its protein product is CSASESKRAYEQYF.